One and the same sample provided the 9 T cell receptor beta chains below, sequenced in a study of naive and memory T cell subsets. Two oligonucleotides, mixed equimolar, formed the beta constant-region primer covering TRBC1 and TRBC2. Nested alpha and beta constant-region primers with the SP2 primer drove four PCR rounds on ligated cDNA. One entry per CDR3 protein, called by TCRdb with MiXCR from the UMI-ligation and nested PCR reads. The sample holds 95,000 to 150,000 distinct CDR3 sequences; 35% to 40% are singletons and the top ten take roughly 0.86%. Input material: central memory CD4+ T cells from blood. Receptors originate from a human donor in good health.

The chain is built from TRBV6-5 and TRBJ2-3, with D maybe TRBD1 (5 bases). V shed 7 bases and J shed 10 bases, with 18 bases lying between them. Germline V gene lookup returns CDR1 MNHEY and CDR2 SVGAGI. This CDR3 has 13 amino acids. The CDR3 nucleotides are TGTGCCAGCATCTCGTCAGGGCGGTCTGCGCAGTATTTT. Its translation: CASISSGRSAQYF.

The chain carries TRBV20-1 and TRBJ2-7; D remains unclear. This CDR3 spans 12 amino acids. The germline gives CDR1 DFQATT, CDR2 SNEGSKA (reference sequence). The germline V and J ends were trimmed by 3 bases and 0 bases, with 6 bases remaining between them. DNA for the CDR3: TGCAGTGCTAGTATTAGCTCCTACGAGCAGTACTTC. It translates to CSASISSYEQYF.

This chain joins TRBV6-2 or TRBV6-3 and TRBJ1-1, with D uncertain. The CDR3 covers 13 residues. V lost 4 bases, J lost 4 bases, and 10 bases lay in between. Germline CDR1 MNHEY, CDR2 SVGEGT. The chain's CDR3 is CASSLRTGTEAFF. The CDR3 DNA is TGTGCCAGCAGTTTACGGACGGGCACTGAAGCTTTCTTT.

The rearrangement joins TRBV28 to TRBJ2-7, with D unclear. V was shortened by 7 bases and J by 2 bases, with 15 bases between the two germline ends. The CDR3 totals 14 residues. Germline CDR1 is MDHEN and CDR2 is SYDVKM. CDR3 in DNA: TGTGCCAGCAATCGCCTTAAGGCCCCCTACGAGCAGTACTTC. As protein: CASNRLKAPYEQYF.

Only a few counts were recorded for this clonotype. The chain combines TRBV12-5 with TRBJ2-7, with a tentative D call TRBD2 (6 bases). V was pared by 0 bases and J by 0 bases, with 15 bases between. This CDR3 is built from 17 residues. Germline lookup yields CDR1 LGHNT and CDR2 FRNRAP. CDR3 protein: CASGLVGTLTVSYEQYF. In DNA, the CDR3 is TGTGCTAGTGGTTTGGTTGGGACTCTTACCGTCTCCTACGAGCAGTACTTC.

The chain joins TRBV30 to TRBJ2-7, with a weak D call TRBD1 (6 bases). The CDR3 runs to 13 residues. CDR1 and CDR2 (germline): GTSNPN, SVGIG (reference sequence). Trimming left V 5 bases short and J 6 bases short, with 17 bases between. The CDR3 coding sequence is TGTGCCTGGTTACCAACAGGGATGGGCGAGCAGTACTTC. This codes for CAWLPTGMGEQYF.

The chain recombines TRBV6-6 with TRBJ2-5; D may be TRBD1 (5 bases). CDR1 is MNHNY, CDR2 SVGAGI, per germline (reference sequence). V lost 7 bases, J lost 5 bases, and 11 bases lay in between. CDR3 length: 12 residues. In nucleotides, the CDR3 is TGTGCCAGCACCGGACAAGTGGAGACCCAGTACTTC. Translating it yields CASTGQVETQYF.

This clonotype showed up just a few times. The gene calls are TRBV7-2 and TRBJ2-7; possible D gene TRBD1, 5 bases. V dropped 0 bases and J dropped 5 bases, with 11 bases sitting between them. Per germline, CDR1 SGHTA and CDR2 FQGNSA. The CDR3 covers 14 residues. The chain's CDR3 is CASSLAVGRDEQYF. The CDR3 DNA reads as TGTGCCAGCAGCTTAGCAGTCGGCAGGGACGAGCAGTACTTC. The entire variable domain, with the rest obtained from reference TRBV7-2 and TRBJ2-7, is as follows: GAGVSQSPSNKVTEKGKDVELRCDPISGHTALYWYRQSLGQGLEFLIYFQGNSAPDKSGLPSDRFSAERTGGSVSTLTIQRTQQEDSAVYLCASSLAVGRDEQYFGPGTRLTVT.

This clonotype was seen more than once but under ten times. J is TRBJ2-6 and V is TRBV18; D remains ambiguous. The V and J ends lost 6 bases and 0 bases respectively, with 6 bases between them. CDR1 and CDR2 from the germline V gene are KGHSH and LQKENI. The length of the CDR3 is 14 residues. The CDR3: CASSRASGANVLTF. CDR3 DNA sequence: TGTGCCAGCTCTAGGGCCTCTGGGGCCAACGTCCTGACTTTC.